This entry lists 23 T cell receptor beta chains sequenced from one sample in a study of cytomegalovirus exposure and HLA in healthy donors. The PCR ran on 60 Vbeta and 13 Jbeta primers. Produced via immunoSEQ multiplex PCR; TCRdb's table is partial and in-frame only. Here the sample spans 200,000 to 250,000 clones, approximately 70% being singletons. The material sequenced was PBMCs. The receptors were sampled from a man aged 35 to 55 in good health and CMV-seropositive.

The gene calls are TRBV7-9 and TRBJ2-5; the D gene is possibly TRBD2 (6 bases). V lost 3 bases to trimming and J lost 4 bases, with 9 bases between them. The CDR3 consists of 13 residues. The germline gives CDR1 SEHNR, CDR2 FQNEAQ (reference sequence). The CDR3 DNA reads as TGTGCCAGCAGCTTTTACGGGGGAGAGACCCAGTACTTC. Encoded protein: CASSFYGGETQYF.

This sequence joins TRBV5-1 and TRBJ2-5; 9 nucleotides agree with TRBD1. Unmatched junction bases numbered 5, after V lost 4 bases and J lost 4 bases. The CDR3 runs to 14 residues. Germline CDR1 and CDR2: SGHRS and YFSETQ. The CDR3 coding sequence is TGCGCCAGCAGCATGGGACAGGGACGAGAGACCCAGTACTTC. This codes for CASSMGQGRETQYF.

The chain couples TRBV5-6 to TRBJ1-6; 10 bases map to TRBD1. The ends lost 1 base at V and 8 bases at J; junction bases unmatched: 3. The CDR3 extends over 15 amino acids. Germline loops: CDR1 SGHDT, CDR2 YYEEEE. The CDR3 region is CASSLMGQGYSPLHF. The CDR3 coding sequence is TGTGCCAGCAGCTTGATGGGACAGGGGTATTCACCCCTCCACTTT.

This clone was counted between two and nine times. The rearrangement uses TRBV5-1 and TRBJ2-7, with a possible D match to TRBD1 (6 bases). Germline V gene data show CDR1 as SGHRS and CDR2 as YFSETQ. This CDR3 comprises 12 residues. V was cut by 2 bases and J by 6 bases, with 9 bases left in between. The CDR3 spells CASSFQGIEQYF. The CDR3 DNA is TGCGCCAGCAGCTTCCAGGGGATCGAGCAGTACTTC. Supplemented by reference TRBV5-1 and TRBJ2-7, the full variable domain reads KAGVTQTPRYLIKTRGQQVTLSCSPISGHRSVSWYQQTPGQGLQFLFEYFSETQRNKGNFPGRFSGRQFSNSRSEMNVSTLELGDSALYLCASSFQGIEQYFGPGTRLTVT.

The chain recombines TRBV7-2 with TRBJ2-1; 8 bases line up with TRBD1. V lost 4 bases to trimming and J lost 1 base; unmatched junction nucleotides: 3. There are 15 residues in the CDR3. The germline CDR1 and CDR2 sequences are SGHTA and FQGNSA. The CDR3 sequence is CASSSGQGSYNEQFF. DNA of the CDR3: TGTGCCAGCAGCTCTGGACAGGGTTCCTACAATGAGCAGTTCTTC.

The CDR3 is CASSLEEGRPSRSPLHF. The CDR3 bases are TGTGCCAGCAGCCTCGAAGAAGGGAGGCCGTCCAGGTCACCCCTCCACTTT. The rearrangement uses TRBV7-8 and TRBJ1-6; D is ambiguous. Germline V gene data show CDR1 as SGHVS and CDR2 as FQNEAQ. The V end lost 5 bases, the J end lost 10 bases, and 24 bases lay between the germline ends. The CDR3 has 17 amino acids. The full variable domain, its missing parts supplied by reference TRBV7-8 and TRBJ1-6, is GAGVSQSPRYKVAKRGQDVALRCDPISGHVSLFWYQQALGQGPEFLTYFQNEAQLDKSGLPSDRFFAERPEGSVSTLKIQRTQQEDSAVYLCASSLEEGRPSRSPLHFGNGTRLTVT.

V is TRBV7-2 and J is TRBJ2-3; D uncertain. Trimming took off 5 bases at V and 4 bases at J, with 10 bases between the two ends. The CDR3 covers 13 residues. The germline gives CDR1 SGHTA, CDR2 FQGNSA. CDR3 amino acids: CASSPFEPDTQYF. The DNA for the CDR3 is TGTGCCAGCAGCCCCTTCGAGCCAGATACGCAGTATTTT.

The rearrangement links TRBV5-1 to TRBJ2-5; TRBD2 matches at 7 bases. V gave up 3 bases and J gave up 2 bases; unmatched junction bases: 4. Germline-derived CDR1 and CDR2 are SGHRS and YFSETQ. This CDR3 has 14 residues. In DNA form, the CDR3 reads TGCGCCAGCAGCTGGACTAGTATTCAAGAGACCCAGTACTTC. Translating it yields CASSWTSIQETQYF.

In this sample, this clone turned up once. V gene TRBV6-5 combines with J gene TRBJ2-2; possibly TRBD1 for D (6 bases). The V gene lost 2 bases and the J gene lost 9 bases, with 19 bases spanning the gap. From germline, CDR1 is MNHEY and CDR2 SVGAGI. CDR3 size: 16 residues. The CDR3 protein is CASSYGWQGSARELFF. The CDR3 region has the DNA TGTGCCAGCAGTTACGGTTGGCAGGGGAGCGCCAGGGAGCTGTTTTTT.

This rearrangement joins TRBV6-1 to TRBJ2-6, with 11 bases aligning to TRBD2. The germline V gene has CDR1 MNHNS and CDR2 SASEGT. The CDR3 is 17 residues long. Trimming cost V 3 bases and J 1 base; bases outside gene matches: 2. In DNA, the CDR3 is TGTGCCAGCAGTGAGGCTAGCGGGGGGTCTGGGGCCAACGTCCTGACTTTC. This translates into CASSEASGGSGANVLTF.

The V gene is TRBV5-4, the J gene TRBJ2-2; D not certain. The CDR3 extends over 13 amino acids. Germline loops: CDR1 SGHNT, CDR2 YYREEE (reference sequence). The V end was cut by 2 bases, the J end by 6 bases, with 8 bases between. CDR3 DNA sequence: TGTGCCAGCAGCTTCCTAGAGGCCGGGGAGCTGTTTTTT. It codes for CASSFLEAGELFF.

J is TRBJ1-1 and V is TRBV2, with D possibly matching TRBD1 (6 bases). V lost 6 bases, J lost 5 bases, and 10 bases lay in between. This CDR3 region has 12 residues. Germline-derived CDR1 and CDR2 are SNHLY and FYNNEI. The CDR3 here is CASRPGVTEAFF. The CDR3 DNA is TGTGCCAGCAGGCCAGGGGTGACTGAAGCTTTCTTT.

The rearrangement joins TRBV5-4 to TRBJ1-2, with TRBD1 identical over 8 bases. The V segment lost 4 bases and the J segment 8 bases; nucleotides outside the gene matches: 10. Germline values: CDR1 SGHNT, CDR2 YYREEE (reference sequence). The CDR3 is 14 residues long. The DNA for the CDR3 is TGTGCCAGCAGCCTCGGACAGGGCACAAAGGGCTACACCTTC. This encodes CASSLGQGTKGYTF.

This clone was seen a handful of times. This chain joins TRBV7-2 and TRBJ1-5; D not resolved. The CDR3 is made up of 16 amino acids. V lost 2 bases and J 0 bases, leaving 11 bases between the germline ends. Germline V gene lookup returns CDR1 SGHTA and CDR2 FQGNSA. Here the CDR3 reads CASSLWAGYSNQPQHF. CDR3 DNA: TGTGCCAGCAGCTTATGGGCAGGCTATAGCAATCAGCCCCAGCATTTT.

The V and J genes are TRBV9 and TRBJ1-1, with TRBD1 as a possible D gene (6 bases). This CDR3 has 15 residues. Germline loops: CDR1 SGDLS, CDR2 YYNGEE. V was shortened by 0 bases and J by 2 bases, with 11 bases between the two germline ends. For the CDR3, the DNA is TGTGCCAGCAGCGTAGACAGGGTTTTAAACACTGAAGCTTTCTTT. Amino acids: CASSVDRVLNTEAFF.

The chain carries TRBV2 and TRBJ2-2; the D gene is possibly TRBD1 (6 bases). The germline V gene has CDR1 SNHLY and CDR2 FYNNEI. CDR3 length: 14 amino acids. The V end lost 6 bases, the J end lost 5 bases, and 13 bases lay between the germline ends. CDR3 loop: CASSTNRVTGELFF. The DNA for the CDR3 is TGTGCCAGCAGCACCAACAGGGTGACCGGGGAGCTGTTTTTT.

This chain connects TRBV5-7 to TRBJ2-5, with D possibly matching TRBD2 (5 bases). TRBV5-7 is an ORF for which the function is uncertain. This CDR3 spans 13 amino acids. Trimming took 0 bases from V and 5 from J, leaving 8 bases between them. CDR3 sequence (DNA): TGTGCCAGCAGCTTGGTACCGGGGGAGACCCAGTACTTC. Protein product: CASSLVPGETQYF.

This clone was seen once. The chain links TRBV5-1 to TRBJ2-7, with D possibly TRBD2 on 6 matching bases. This CDR3 is built from 15 residues. CDR1 is SGHRS and CDR2 is YFSETQ in the germline V gene. Trimming took 4 bases from V and 2 from J, leaving 16 bases between them. CDR3: CASSQDRDSPYEQYF. The CDR3 region has the DNA TGCGCCAGCAGCCAGGACCGGGACTCCCCCTACGAGCAGTACTTC.

The chain joins TRBV19 to TRBJ1-5; TRBD1 is a possible D gene (5 bases). Germline CDR1 LNHDA, CDR2 SQIVND (reference sequence). V dropped 4 bases and J dropped 3 bases, with 16 bases sitting between them. This CDR3 is built from 16 residues. The CDR3 nucleotides read TGTGCCAGTAGTACCATCCTCGACAGATACAATCAGCCCCAGCATTTT. It specifies CASSTILDRYNQPQHF.

Only a few counts were recorded for this clone. The chain joins TRBV4-1 to TRBJ2-6; 7 bases agree with TRBD1. The CDR3 contains 21 residues. Trimming cost V 0 bases and J 0 bases; bases outside gene matches: 14. Germline-derived CDR1 and CDR2 are MGHRA and YSYEKL. CDR3 in amino acids: CASSQDQPWGQRLSGANVLTF. The CDR3, as DNA: TGCGCCAGCAGCCAAGATCAGCCGTGGGGACAGCGACTCTCTGGGGCCAACGTCCTGACTTTC.

J is TRBJ1-5 and V is TRBV11-3; D not resolved. Deletions cut 4 bases from V and 0 bases from J, with 10 bases between. Germline values: CDR1 SGHNT, CDR2 YENEEA. The CDR3 sequence is 15 residues long. In nucleotides, the CDR3 is TGTGCCAGCAGCTCCCTACCTTATAGCAATCAGCCCCAGCATTTT. Protein: CASSSLPYSNQPQHF.

The V and J genes are TRBV28 and TRBJ1-2, with a weak D call TRBD1 (6 bases). CDR1 and CDR2 from the germline V gene are MDHEN and SYDVKM. The length of the CDR3 is 14 residues. V lost 2 bases, J lost 8 bases, and 15 bases lay in between. The CDR3 reads CASSLLGGTGGYTF. The CDR3 DNA reads as TGTGCCAGCAGTTTACTAGGGGGAACGGGCGGCTACACCTTC.

This chain links TRBV19 with TRBJ2-3; D not certain. Germline CDR1 is LNHDA and CDR2 is SQIVND (reference sequence). Trimming removed 4 bases at V and 4 bases at J, with 6 bases between. The CDR3 runs to 12 residues. This CDR3 reads CASSTRADTQYF. The CDR3 DNA sequence: TGTGCCAGTAGTACCCGTGCAGATACGCAGTATTTT.